Included here is one T cell receptor beta chain sequence, with context. The sample originates from a study of shared clonotypes between healthy human individuals. Here immunoSEQ multiplex PCR was the method, and the copy in TCRdb shows in-frame clones only, minus some. Of 850,000 to 1,100,000 clones in the sample, 60% to 85% were seen once. CDR3 length: 15 amino acids. Trimming took off 0 bases at V and 3 bases at J, with 12 bases between the two ends. Per the germline V gene, CDR1 is GTSNPN and CDR2 is SVGIG (reference sequence). This sequence originates from a young man in good health. Some clones in this sample may be carry-over from other donors' samples. This chain links TRBV30 with TRBJ1-3, with no clear D. Source material: memory CD4+ T cells from PBMCs. The subset here: CD45RA-negative fraction. The CDR3 is CAWSVSLGNGNTIYF. Written as DNA, the CDR3 is TGTGCCTGGAGTGTAAGCCTAGGGAATGGAAACACCATATATTTT.